Following are 13 T cell receptor beta chains from one sample sequenced in a study of T cells in Graves' hyperthyroidism and ophthalmopathy. TCR beta CDR3 sequences were amplified from RNA transcripts. A set of HTBI primers served as the primers for a first-round RT-PCR of the TCR CDR3. TCRdb passed the multiplex PCR reads through MiXCR, listing each CDR3 protein once. The sample holds a few hundred thousand distinct CDR3 sequences, 15% to 17% seen once. The sample comprised blood. The receptors were sampled from a woman in her thirties with Graves' hyperthyroidism.

At least ten counts were recorded for this clonotype. The rearrangement links TRBV6-2 or TRBV6-3 to TRBJ2-2; D is ambiguous. Per germline, CDR1 MNHEY and CDR2 SVGEGT. V gave up 3 bases and J gave up 5 bases, with 10 bases separating them. The CDR3 sequence is 14 residues long. CDR3 protein: CASSYIPGTGELFF. The CDR3 DNA reads as TGTGCCAGCAGTTATATCCCTGGGACCGGGGAGCTGTTTTTT.

Many counts were recorded for this clonotype. The chain carries TRBV7-9 and TRBJ2-7; D assignment may be TRBD1 or TRBD2 (5 bases each). Trimming left V 5 bases short and J 2 bases short, with 16 bases between. Germline V gene sequence: CDR1 SEHNR, CDR2 FQNEAQ (reference sequence). CDR3 length: 15 amino acids. The CDR3 region has the DNA TGTGCCAGCAGCCACGTCGCGCAGGGAGCCTACGAGCAGTACTTC. Its protein product is CASSHVAQGAYEQYF.

This clonotype was recorded many times. V usage is TRBV3-1 and J usage is TRBJ1-6; 7 nucleotides line up with TRBD1. J was trimmed by 9 bases and V by 1 base; bases with no gene match: 6. The germline V gene has CDR1 LGHDT and CDR2 YNNKEL (reference sequence). The CDR3 is made up of 15 amino acids. In DNA form, the CDR3 reads TGTGCCAGCAGCCAAGGCGACAGGGATAGTTCACCCCTCCACTTT. Translating gives CASSQGDRDSSPLHF.

In this sample, this clonotype turned up a few times. This rearrangement joins TRBV29-1 to TRBJ2-1; weak D call: TRBD1 (6 bases). V lost 5 bases, J lost 4 bases, and 15 bases lay in between. The CDR3 extends over 14 amino acids. In germline, CDR1 is SQVTM, CDR2 ANQGSEA. The CDR3 nucleotides read TGCAGCGTTACCCGGGACACGAGTTACAATGAGCAGTTCTTC. Residues: CSVTRDTSYNEQFF.

The table lists this clonotype with many counts. The chain links TRBV2 to TRBJ1-1; 9 nucleotides align to TRBD1. Trimming at V came to 6 bases and at J to 10 bases, leaving 9 bases not matched to a gene. Germline V CDR1 and CDR2: SNHLY, FYNNEI. The CDR3 has 13 residues. The CDR3 DNA reads as TGTGCCAGCAGACGCCGGGACAGGGCGGCAGCTTTCTTT. Translation gives CASRRRDRAAAFF.

The CDR3 protein is CASSQQRQASGSPLHF. The CDR3, as DNA: TGTGCCAGCAGCCAACAACGACAGGCCTCGGGTTCACCCCTCCACTTT. The genes are TRBV4-2 and TRBJ1-6; a weak D match, TRBD1 (6 bases). The germline V gene encodes CDR1 LGHNA and CDR2 YNFKEQ. The CDR3 sequence is 16 residues long. V shed 2 bases and J shed 9 bases, with 17 bases lying between them.

This clonotype was observed many times. The chain links TRBV12-3 or TRBV12-4 to TRBJ1-5, with no clear D. Trimming cost V 0 bases and J 2 bases, with 5 bases left between them. The CDR3 contains 14 residues. The CDR3 sequence is CASSLAGRNQPQHF. The CDR3 DNA is TGTGCCAGCAGTTTAGCAGGCCGCAATCAGCCCCAGCATTTT.

This clonotype was recorded at least ten times. The CDR3 DNA reads TGCAGTGCTAGAGTAAAGCGGGAGGAGGCGGCAGATACGCAGTATTTT. Amino acids: CSARVKREEAADTQYF. The chain combines TRBV20-1 with TRBJ2-3; TRBD2 matches at 9 bases. After removal of 1 base from V and 4 bases from J, the junction contained 9 bases not matched to a gene. Germline V gene data show CDR1 as DFQATT and CDR2 as SNEGSKA (reference sequence). The CDR3 is 16 residues long.

This clonotype was detected ten times or more. The chain combines TRBV12-3 or TRBV12-4 with TRBJ1-5; a weak D match, TRBD1 (6 bases). This CDR3 comprises 14 residues. V lost 1 base and J lost 3, with 7 bases in between. CDR3 sequence (DNA): TGTGCCAGCAGTTTAGGGACAGCCAATCAGCCCCAGCATTTT. As protein: CASSLGTANQPQHF.

The genes are TRBV7-6 and TRBJ2-1; 16 bases are a match to TRBD2. Germline CDR1 SGHVS, CDR2 FNYEAQ. V dropped 5 bases and J dropped 8; count of bases not matched to a gene: 6. CDR3 length equals 16 residues. This chain's CDR3 is CASSISGTSGRDEQFF. Here the CDR3 DNA reads TGTGCCAGCAGCATCTCCGGGACTAGCGGGAGGGATGAGCAGTTCTTC.

The rearrangement joins TRBV10-3 to TRBJ2-7; 8 bases fit TRBD1. V lost 3 bases and J lost 7; bases outside the gene matches: 11. The CDR3 covers 15 residues. The germline V gene encodes CDR1 ENHRY and CDR2 SYGVKD. The CDR3 nucleotides are TGTGCCATCAGTGATCTACAGGGGGTGGGTTCAGAGCAGTACTTC. Amino acid sequence: CAISDLQGVGSEQYF.

This clonotype was seen at least ten times. The chain joins TRBV20-1 to TRBJ2-3; 7 nucleotides line up with TRBD2. In germline, CDR1 is DFQATT, CDR2 SNEGSKA (reference sequence). CDR3 size: 12 residues. Trimming removed 6 bases from V and 6 bases from J; junction bases left unmatched: 6. The chain's CDR3 is CSARLAADTQYF. In DNA form, the CDR3 reads TGCAGTGCCCGACTAGCAGCGGATACGCAGTATTTT.

This clonotype was counted between two and nine times. The chain joins TRBV18 to TRBJ1-4, with a tentative D call TRBD1 (5 bases). The V end lost 3 bases, the J end lost 7 bases, and 12 bases lay between the germline ends. This CDR3 contains 14 residues. The germline gives CDR1 KGHSH, CDR2 LQKENI. CDR3: CASSPGGDREKLFF. The CDR3 coding sequence is TGTGCCAGCTCACCGGGGGGTGATCGTGAAAAACTGTTTTTT.